The rows below give T cell receptor beta chains drawn from one sample of a study of regulatory T cells in long-lasting Graves disease. TCRdb used MiXCR to reprocess the multiplex PCR reads, holding one entry per CDR3 protein. The sample records almost 350,000 distinct CDR3 sequences, less than 20% being singletons. The material sequenced was peripheral blood mononuclear cells (PBMCs), taken when the disease was refractory, from a patient treated with antithyroid drugs. These receptors originate from a female donor with Graves disease. CDR3s include the opening cysteine and the closing phenylalanine or tryptophan. The D gene is left open where the match is weak. Expanded clones are given a class, and other clones once, few, many or no size at all.

TRBV28	TRBJ2-1	TRBD2	many	TGTGCCAGCAGTTTTGCACTAGCGGGAGGTCCAGGGAATGAGCAGTTCTTC	CASSFALAGGPGNEQFF
TRBV20-1	TRBJ2-3	NA	NA	TGCAGTGCTGAGAAACCTAGGCAGTATTTT	CSAEKPRQYF
TRBV4-1	TRBJ1-2	NA	few	TGCGCCAGCAGCCAAGGTCAGCAGGGACATAACTATGGCTACACCTTC	CASSQGQQGHNYGYTF
TRBV20-1	TRBJ1-1	NA	many	TGCAGTGCTCAGATAATGAACACTGAAGCTTTCTTT	CSAQIMNTEAFF
TRBV5-1	TRBJ2-3	NA	NA	TGCGCCAGCAGCCCTGGACGGGGGCTAACTTCGACAGATACGCAGTATTTT	CASSPGRGLTSTDTQYF
TRBV7-8	TRBJ2-7	NA	many	TGTGCCAGCAGGAAAACCGGGGGCGGCTACGAGCAGTACTTC	CASRKTGGGYEQYF
TRBV20-1	TRBJ2-1	NA	NA	TGCAGTGCTAGAGATCCGCTAGCGAGACGCAATGAGCAGTTCTTC	CSARDPLARRNEQFF
TRBV7-2	TRBJ1-2	NA	few	TGTGCCAGCAGCCCCCCCGCTAACTATGGCTACACCTTC	CASSPPANYGYTF
TRBV18	TRBJ2-2	TRBD1	few	TGTGCCAGCTCACCACCGGACAGGGGAGTTCGGGAGCTGTTTTTT	CASSPPDRGVRELFF
TRBV3-1	TRBJ2-3	TRBD2	once	TGTGCCAGCAGCCTATTGTCCGGGGGGGGAGATACGCAGTATTTT	CASSLLSGGGDTQYF
TRBV10-3	TRBJ2-1	TRBD2	few	TGTGCCACCACAGTAAGGGACCTAGCGGGAGCGAGCTCCTACAATGAGCAGTTCTTC	CATTVRDLAGASSYNEQFF
TRBV27	TRBJ2-3	NA	few	TGTGCCAGCAGTTCCATATTTAGAGGAGCAGATACGCAGTATTTT	CASSSIFRGADTQYF
TRBV12-5	TRBJ1-2	NA	many	TGTGCTAGTGGTCCGACATCCAACTATGGCTACACCTTC	CASGPTSNYGYTF
TRBV12-3/TRBV12-4	TRBJ1-1	NA	many	TGTGCCAGCAGTGAGCGAGAGAACACTGAAGCTTTCTTT	CASSERENTEAFF
TRBV6-1	TRBJ2-1	TRBD2	NA	TGTGCCAGCAGTATTAGCGGGAGCGAGTTCTTC	CASSISGSEFF
TRBV6-1	TRBJ2-7	TRBD2	NA	TGTGCCAGCAGAGAGGCCGGGACTAGTACCCCCTACGAGCAGTACTTC	CASREAGTSTPYEQYF
TRBV19	TRBJ1-5	NA	few	TGTGCCAGTAGGAGGCGGGGAGGCAATCAGCCCCAGCATTTT	CASRRRGGNQPQHF
TRBV6-2/TRBV6-3	TRBJ1-2	NA	many	TGTGCCAGCAGTTCCCTTTGGGACATAGCTAACTATGGCTACACCTTC	CASSSLWDIANYGYTF
TRBV18	TRBJ2-2	NA	NA	TGTGCCAGCTCACCACACGAGACAAGGGTAACCGGGGAGCTGTTTTTT	CASSPHETRVTGELFF
TRBV20-1	TRBJ2-7	TRBD1	few	TGCAGTGCTCCACTCCCGCAGGGGGCTTACGAGCAGTACTTC	CSAPLPQGAYEQYF
TRBV19	TRBJ1-1	NA	NA	TGTGCCAGTAGCAGAAGGGAAGACACTGAAGCTTTCTTT	CASSRREDTEAFF
TRBV6-5	TRBJ2-5	TRBD2	many	TGTGCCAGCAGTTACTCGACTAGCGGGGGGGTCCCGCAAGAGACCCAGTACTTC	CASSYSTSGGVPQETQYF
TRBV18	TRBJ1-4	NA	few	TGTGCCAGCTCACCGGGTCCCCACTGGGGCCCTGAAAAACTGTTTTTT	CASSPGPHWGPEKLFF
TRBV18	TRBJ2-2	NA	NA	TGTGCCAGCTCACTCTTCGACAGGTCGAACACCGGGGAGCTGTTTTTT	CASSLFDRSNTGELFF
TRBV7-9	TRBJ2-6	TRBD2	NA	TGTGCCAGCAGCTTAGCGCGGGGGGCGCATGGGGCCAACGTCCTGACTTTC	CASSLARGAHGANVLTF
TRBV9	TRBJ1-4	NA	many	TGTGCCAGCAGCCCAGACGGGGACCCGAATGAAAAACTGTTTTTT	CASSPDGDPNEKLFF
TRBV19	TRBJ2-2	NA	few	TGTGCCAGTAGCCGGGACGGGAACACCGGGGAGCTGTTTTTT	CASSRDGNTGELFF
TRBV4-1	TRBJ1-5	TRBD1	NA	TGCGCCAGCAGCCAAGGAAGGAGGGGGCGTCAGCCCCAGCATTTT	CASSQGRRGRQPQHF
TRBV7-9	TRBJ2-2	TRBD2	NA	TGTGCCAGCAGCTGGTTAGCGGGAGGTTCCGGGGAGCTGTTTTTT	CASSWLAGGSGELFF
TRBV5-1	TRBJ1-2	NA	NA	TGCGCCAGCAGCAGACGATTGGACGGGACGGGGGGCTACACCTTC	CASSRRLDGTGGYTF
TRBV29-1	TRBJ1-2	NA	many	TGCAGCGTTGAACGTTTGGGGATTTCGTATGGCTACACCTTC	CSVERLGISYGYTF
TRBV4-3	TRBJ1-6	NA	NA	TGCGCCAGCAGCCAAGAAGGGCCTGGGCTCGGTTCACCCCTCCACTTT	CASSQEGPGLGSPLHF
TRBV5-6	TRBJ2-5	TRBD1	NA	TGTGCCAGCAGCTTGAAGACAGGGGCCGAAGAGACCCAGTACTTC	CASSLKTGAEETQYF
TRBV7-9	TRBJ2-7	NA	NA	TGTGCCAGCAGCCCCTTAAACTACGAGCAGTACTTC	CASSPLNYEQYF
TRBV7-3	TRBJ2-7	TRBD2	once	TGTGCCAGCAGCTTACGTCCTAGCGGGAGGGAAGAGCAGTACTTC	CASSLRPSGREEQYF
TRBV7-9	TRBJ1-1	NA	few	TGTGCCAGCAAACCCACAGGGACGCAAAGAGGAGCTTTCTTT	CASKPTGTQRGAFF
TRBV12-3/TRBV12-4	TRBJ2-7	NA	many	TGTGCCAGCAGTTTAGCAGAGGGACTGGCTATGGGTTGGAGGTACTTC	CASSLAEGLAMGWRYF
TRBV6-2/TRBV6-3	TRBJ2-7	NA	many	TGTGCCAGCAGGCGTCTAGGGACTGAGGCCGAGCAGTACTTC	CASRRLGTEAEQYF
TRBV12-3/TRBV12-4	TRBJ2-7	NA	many	TGTGCCAGCAGCCCCGGCGGACTGTCCTACGAGCAGTACTTC	CASSPGGLSYEQYF
TRBV6-1	TRBJ1-5	NA	NA	TGTGCCAGCAGGGGAGGCAGTCAGCCCCAGCATTTT	CASRGGSQPQHF
TRBV2	TRBJ2-3	NA	once	TGTGCCAGCAGTTTCGGTACCCGCACAGATACGCAGTATTTT	CASSFGTRTDTQYF
TRBV7-3	TRBJ2-3	TRBD2	few	TGTGCCAGCAGCCAAGCGGGAGGGGTTTGGGATACGCAGTATTTT	CASSQAGGVWDTQYF
TRBV7-2	TRBJ1-2	NA	many	TGTGCCAGCAGCCCCAGGACAGAAACTTCCTTC	CASSPRTETSF
TRBV6-2/TRBV6-3	TRBJ1-2	NA	NA	TGTGCCAGCAGTTCCTCGACCGGGACCTATGGCTACACCTTC	CASSSSTGTYGYTF
TRBV12-3/TRBV12-4	TRBJ1-1	NA	many	TGTGCCAGCAGTTTGGGGGGACGAGAGATAGGAGCTTTCTTT	CASSLGGREIGAFF
TRBV11-2	TRBJ2-6	TRBD2	many	TGTGCCAGCAGCTTTAGCGGGAGCTGGTCTGGGGCCAACGTCCTGACTTTC	CASSFSGSWSGANVLTF
TRBV7-9	TRBJ1-1	TRBD1	few	TGTGCCAGCAGCCCGGTATGGGCAGGGGGCCGTGTATGGACTGAAGCTTTCTTT	CASSPVWAGGRVWTEAFF
TRBV4-1	TRBJ2-3	NA	once	TGCGCCAGCAGCCAATCCCCGGGCGTTTCAGATACGCAGTATTTT	CASSQSPGVSDTQYF
TRBV7-8	TRBJ2-1	NA	NA	TGTGCCAGCAGCTCACTAGATGGTGAGCAGTTCTTC	CASSSLDGEQFF
TRBV10-3	TRBJ2-5	NA	many	TGTGCCATCAGCCGAGTCGGAGGGGGGATCCGGGCGGAGACCCAGTACTTC	CAISRVGGGIRAETQYF
TRBV30	TRBJ1-2	NA	many	TGTGCCTGGAGTGGGCCCGCGGGGGCACTCTATGGCTACACCTTC	CAWSGPAGALYGYTF
TRBV15	TRBJ1-5	TRBD1	many	TGTGCCACCAGCGCAGGGGGCTTCGATCAGCCCCAGCATTTT	CATSAGGFDQPQHF